The entry below describes one T cell receptor (beta chain). Only in-frame clones appear in the TCRdb table, and some are missing; sequencing was by immunoSEQ multiplex PCR. The repertoire holds about 1.5 million clones, with 98% as singletons. Trimming left V 3 bases short and J 5 bases short, with 4 bases between. Germline values: CDR1 SGHVS, CDR2 FQNEAQ. The CDR3 has 11 residues. The data are from a study of shared clonotypes between healthy human individuals. This TCR derives from a man under 40 in good health. The sample was naive CD4+ T cells sorted from blood. Subset described: CD45RA+ positively selected. This chain joins TRBV7-8 and TRBJ2-5; no clear D gene. The CDR3: CASSFRETQYF. The CDR3 DNA sequence: TGTGCCAGCAGCTTCAGGGAGACCCAGTACTTC.